This T cell receptor beta chain was identified during a study of blood T cell repertoires in COVID-19. A few counts support this clone. The J segment lost 0 bases and the V segment lost 5 bases, leaving 6 bases of the junction unmatched. There are 15 residues in the CDR3. Germline values: CDR1 SEHNR, CDR2 FQNEAQ (reference sequence). Under the authors' procedure: Estimates of nucleated cell counts were drawn from the amplification of reference gene primers. Measured with immunoSEQ multiplex PCR; TCRdb has only the in-frame clones, and not every one. For V, J and clone size, that table is used; D and trimming come from the DNA. Of a few hundred thousand clones listed, 75% to 90% are singletons.

The material sequenced was peripheral blood. The V call is TRBV7-9, the J call TRBJ2-7, with 8 bases matching TRBD2. The TCR was taken from a woman aged 30 to 39 with active or convalescent COVID-19. CDR3 sequence reads: CASSRLALPSYEQYF. The CDR3 nucleotides are TGTGCCAGCAGCCGACTAGCGCTCCCCTCCTACGAGCAGTACTTC.